This T cell receptor (beta chain) was recovered during a study of blood T cell repertoires in COVID-19. Trimming removed 0 bases from V and 4 bases from J; junction bases left unmatched: 7. This CDR3 is built from 16 residues. CDR1 SGHTS and CDR2 YDEGEE come from the germline V gene. Original analysis: Cell counts per sample came from amplifying reference gene primers. Only in-frame clones appear in the TCRdb table, and some are missing; sequencing was by immunoSEQ multiplex PCR. For V, J and clone size, that table is used; D and trimming come from the DNA. The sample carries 180,000 or so clones, about four fifths recorded once.

The source is a woman aged 40 to 50 with COVID-19, enrolled during active disease. The gene calls are TRBV5-8 and TRBJ1-5; 7 bases match TRBD1. The specimen sequenced was peripheral blood. The CDR3 nucleotides are TGTGCCAGCAGCTTGGCCTGGGCACAGGGGAATCAGCCCCAGCATTTT. Protein sequence: CASSLAWAQGNQPQHF. Using reference TRBV5-8 and TRBJ1-5 for the parts outside the CDR3, the full variable domain is EAGVTQSPTHLIKTRGQQATLRCSPISGHTSVYWYQQALGLGLQFLLWYDEGEERNRGNFPPRFSGRQFPNYSSELNVNALELEDSALYLCASSLAWAQGNQPQHFGDGTRLSIL.